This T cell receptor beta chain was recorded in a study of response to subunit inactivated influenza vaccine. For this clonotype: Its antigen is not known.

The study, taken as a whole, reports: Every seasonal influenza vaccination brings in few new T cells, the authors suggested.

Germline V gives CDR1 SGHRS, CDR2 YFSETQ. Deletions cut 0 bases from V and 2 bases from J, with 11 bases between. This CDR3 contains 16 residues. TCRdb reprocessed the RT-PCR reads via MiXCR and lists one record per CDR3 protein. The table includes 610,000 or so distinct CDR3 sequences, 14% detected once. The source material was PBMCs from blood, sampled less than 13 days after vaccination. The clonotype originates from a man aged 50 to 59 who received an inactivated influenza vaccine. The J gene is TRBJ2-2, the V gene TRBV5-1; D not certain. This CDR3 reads CASSLEVGKNTGELFF. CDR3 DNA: TGCGCCAGCAGCTTGGAGGTGGGGAAAAACACCGGGGAGCTGTTTTTT. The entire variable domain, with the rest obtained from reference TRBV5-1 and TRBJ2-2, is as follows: KAGVTQTPRYLIKTRGQQVTLSCSPISGHRSVSWYQQTPGQGLQFLFEYFSETQRNKGNFPGRFSGRQFSNSRSEMNVSTLELGDSALYLCASSLEVGKNTGELFFGEGSRLTVL.